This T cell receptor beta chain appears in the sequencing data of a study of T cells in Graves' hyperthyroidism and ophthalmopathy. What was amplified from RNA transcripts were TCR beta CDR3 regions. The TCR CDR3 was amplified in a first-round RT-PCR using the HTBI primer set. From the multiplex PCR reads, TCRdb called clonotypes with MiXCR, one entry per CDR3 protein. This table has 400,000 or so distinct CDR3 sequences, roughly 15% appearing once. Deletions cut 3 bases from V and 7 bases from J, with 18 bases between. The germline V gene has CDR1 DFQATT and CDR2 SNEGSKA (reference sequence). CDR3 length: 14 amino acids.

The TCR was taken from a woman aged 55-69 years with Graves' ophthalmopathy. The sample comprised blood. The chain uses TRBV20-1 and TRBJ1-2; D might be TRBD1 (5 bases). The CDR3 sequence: CSARSPDSAFGYTF. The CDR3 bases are TGCAGTGCTAGGTCACCTGACAGCGCCTTTGGCTACACCTTC.